The 2 T cell receptor beta chains presented below share a single source sample, sequenced in a study of identifying expanded T cells in peripheral blood. This table comes from immunoSEQ multiplex PCR, and its TCRdb copy is limited to in-frame clones, with some not included. This repertoire shows over 65,000 clones, about 90% found once; its top ten account for 7% to 7.5%. Sequencing used blood. The source is a person aged 18 to 70 in good health.

V and J are TRBV27 and TRBJ2-7; 7 nucleotides match TRBD1. The V gene's germline CDR1 is MNHEY and CDR2 SMNVEV (reference sequence). This CDR3 is 16 amino acids long. Trimming took 6 bases from V and 1 from J; bases not matched to a gene: 12. The CDR3 DNA reads TGTGCCAGCAGCCAGAAGGGGGCAGGGAATTCCTACGAGCAGTACTTC. Its translation is CASSQKGAGNSYEQYF.

This chain joins TRBV14 and TRBJ2-3; weak D call: TRBD2 (6 bases). The germline gives CDR1 SGHDN, CDR2 FVKESK. Trimming stripped 4 bases from V and 2 bases from J, with 19 bases between. This CDR3 is built from 17 residues. The CDR3 here is CASSRYWYGGDTDTQYF. The CDR3 DNA reads TGTGCCAGCAGCCGATACTGGTACGGAGGGGACACAGATACGCAGTATTTT.